Reported below is one TCR beta chain. The V and J ends lost 7 bases and 4 bases, in that order; junction bases with no gene match: 7. This CDR3 spans 15 amino acids. Germline V CDR1 and CDR2: SGHTA, FQGNSA. The source of the sample is a study of blood T cell repertoires in COVID-19. Background on the study: Researchers got acute and convalescent COVID-19 samples from the United States, Italy and Spain. PBMCs, B-cell-depleted T cells, or T cells provided the cDNA or gDNA that made up the material.

How the authors handled the data: The assay estimated nucleated cells by amplifying reference gene primers. Produced via immunoSEQ multiplex PCR; TCRdb's table is partial and in-frame only. The V and J calls and clone size come from that table; D and trimming were worked out from the DNA. The repertoire holds a few hundred thousand clones, with about 87% as singletons. This TCR was recovered from a woman in her 70s with active or convalescent COVID-19. Sequencing input: peripheral blood. The chain links TRBV7-2 to TRBJ2-2; TRBD1 agrees at 9 bases. CDR3: CASNHRGLSTGELFF. In nucleotides, the CDR3 is TGTGCCAGCAATCACAGGGGGCTTAGCACCGGGGAGCTGTTTTTT. Variable domain in full (rest from reference TRBV7-2 and TRBJ2-2): GAGVSQSPSNKVTEKGKDVELRCDPISGHTALYWYRQSLGQGLEFLIYFQGNSAPDKSGLPSDRFSAERTGGSVSTLTIQRTQQEDSAVYLCASNHRGLSTGELFFGEGSRLTVL.